These 28 T cell receptor beta chains came from one sample sequenced in a study of graft-versus-host responses after intestinal transplantation. The data were produced by immunoSEQ multiplex PCR, yet TCRdb's version contains in-frame clones alone and is incomplete. Counted here are roughly 16,000 clones, approximately 39% occurring once; the ten biggest clones make up about 3.7%. CFSE-labeled responder cells (200,000) were plated with 200,000 irradiated, violet-dye-labeled stimulator cells. This material consisted of alloreactive CD8+ T cells from a mixed lymphocyte reaction culture, taken before intestinal transplant. Subset of the sample: CFSE-low proliferating T cells sorted from approximately six-day pre-transplant mixed lymphocyte reaction (GvH or HvG direction). The source of these receptors is a human patient who received an intestinal transplant.

The chain carries TRBV4-2 and TRBJ1-1; no clear D. Germline V gene lookup returns CDR1 LGHNA and CDR2 YNFKEQ. V was pared by 0 bases and J by 6 bases, with 14 bases between. This CDR3 comprises 15 residues. CDR3 DNA: TGTGCCAGCAGCCAAGATTGGCAGGAGTTAGCTGAAGCTTTCTTT. This encodes CASSQDWQELAEAFF.

This clone was observed a few times. The CDR3 DNA sequence: TGTGCCAGCAGCTTAGATCCAGCGGGAGTCTCTGGGGAGCAGTACTTC. Protein sequence: CASSLDPAGVSGEQYF. The chain carries TRBV7-9 and TRBJ2-7; 8 bases map to TRBD2. Germline CDR1 is SEHNR and CDR2 is FQNEAQ (reference sequence). V trimming: 1 base; J trimming: 7 bases; junction bases outside the gene matches: 12. This CDR3 region has 16 residues. The complete variable domain, with remaining parts taken from reference TRBV7-9 and TRBJ2-7, reads DTGVSQNPRHKITKRGQNVTFRCDPISEHNRLYWYRQTLGQGPEFLTYFQNEAQLEKSRLLSDRFSAERPKGSFSTLEIQRTEQGDSAMYLCASSLDPAGVSGEQYFGPGTRLTVT.

This clone came up a few times. Distinct nucleotide sequences in the sample also encode this CDR3. The chain couples TRBV27 to TRBJ2-7; 11 nucleotides line up with TRBD2. Germline values: CDR1 MNHEY, CDR2 SMNVEV (reference sequence). V lost 2 bases, J lost 0 bases, and 0 bases stayed unmatched. The CDR3 contains 15 residues. The CDR3 DNA reads TGTGCCAGCAGTTTAGGGACTAGCGGCTCCTACGAGCAGTACTTC. Its translation: CASSLGTSGSYEQYF.

This clone was observed once. The junction departs from germline at one end; a sequencing error may be responsible. This chain links TRBV10-2 with TRBJ1-6, with TRBD1 identical over 8 bases. Looked up from germline, CDR1 is WSHSY and CDR2 is SAAADI. The CDR3 sequence is 16 residues long. The CDR3 loop reads CASSEQGGSYNSLLHF. CDR3 sequence (DNA): TGCGCCAGCAGTGAACAGGGGGGATCCTATAATTCACTCCTCCACTTT.

The J gene is TRBJ1-2, the V gene TRBV11-2; D call uncertain. Germline CDR1 and CDR2: SGHAT and FQNNGV. Trimming shortened V by 2 bases and J by 4 bases, and 11 bases separated the two germline ends. The CDR3 covers 14 residues. CDR3 nucleotides: TGTGCCAGCAGCTTACGTTTAGGGATCTATGGCTACACCTTC. Its protein product is CASSLRLGIYGYTF.

For this clone: The sample carries other DNA sequences with the same CDR3. The V call is TRBV6-9, the J call TRBJ1-1, with D possibly matching TRBD1 (6 bases). V was clipped by 4 bases and J by 8 bases, with 23 bases between them. CDR1 and CDR2 (germline): MNHGY, SVAAGI. This CDR3 has 16 residues. Written as DNA, the CDR3 is TGTGCCAGCAGTTTTTCCCCACGACTGGGGGGCACCGAAGCTTTCTTT. It yields the protein CASSFSPRLGGTEAFF.

This clone was counted only a few times. This chain connects TRBV5-4 to TRBJ2-7; D call uncertain. This CDR3 spans 13 amino acids. Per germline, CDR1 SGHNT and CDR2 YYREEE (reference sequence). The germline V and J ends were trimmed by 2 bases and 5 bases, with 11 bases remaining between them. This CDR3 is CASSLISVNEQYF. For the CDR3, the DNA is TGTGCCAGCAGCTTAATCTCAGTGAACGAGCAGTACTTC.

CDR3 sequence (DNA): TGTGCCAGCAGTGAGGCAGGGTACAATCAGCCCCAGCATTTT. Amino acid sequence: CASSEAGYNQPQHF. This chain links TRBV6-5 with TRBJ1-5; possible D gene TRBD1, 5 bases. The CDR3 covers 14 residues. V lost 5 bases and J lost 3, with 11 bases in between. In germline, CDR1 is MNHEY, CDR2 SVGAGI.

The V call is TRBV7-6, the J call TRBJ1-1; no definite D call. V was shortened by 4 bases and J by 3 bases, with 12 bases between the two germline ends. CDR3 length: 14 residues. Germline V gene sequence: CDR1 SGHVS, CDR2 FNYEAQ. CDR3 region: CASSYPGADTEAFF. CDR3 DNA sequence: TGTGCCAGCAGCTACCCCGGAGCGGACACTGAAGCTTTCTTT.

The chain is built from TRBV5-6 and TRBJ2-4; D gene unclear. Trimming took off 0 bases at V and 9 bases at J, with 13 bases between the two ends. This CDR3 comprises 14 residues. Germline V lookup: CDR1 SGHDT, CDR2 YYEEEE. The CDR3 here is CASSLDFRGFIQYF. DNA for the CDR3: TGTGCCAGCAGCTTGGATTTCAGAGGATTCATTCAGTACTTC.

The chain couples TRBV7-9 to TRBJ2-2; no clear D gene. The CDR3 runs 16 residues. In germline, CDR1 is SEHNR, CDR2 FQNEAQ (reference sequence). Between the trimmed V and J ends, which lost 5 bases and 6 bases, there was a span of 19 bases. CDR3 sequence reads: CASSNRPFGVPGELFF. DNA of the CDR3: TGTGCCAGCAGCAACCGCCCCTTTGGGGTTCCCGGGGAGCTGTTTTTT.

A single count supports this clone. This chain connects TRBV10-3 to TRBJ2-1, with D maybe TRBD1 (5 bases). The germline V and J ends were trimmed by 5 bases and 5 bases, with 16 bases remaining between them. Germline CDR1 reads ENHRY; CDR2 reads SYGVKD. The CDR3 consists of 15 residues. In DNA form, the CDR3 reads TGTGCCATCAGTCCCGGACATCTTCTCCACAATGAGCAGTTCTTC. Protein product: CAISPGHLLHNEQFF.

This clone counts as medium-sized (0.01 to 0.1%). This chain uses TRBV27 with TRBJ1-2, with TRBD1 as a possible D gene (5 bases). This CDR3 region has 13 residues. With 4 bases removed from V and 8 bases from J, the gap between germline ends came to 14 bases. In germline, CDR1 is MNHEY, CDR2 SMNVEV (reference sequence). The CDR3 sequence: CASSSTPRDGYTF. CDR3 nucleotide sequence: TGTGCCAGCAGTTCAACCCCCAGGGACGGCTACACCTTC.

The chain combines TRBV5-6 with TRBJ2-5; D gene uncertain. V was pared by 0 bases and J by 1 base, with 7 bases between. The V gene's germline CDR1 is SGHDT and CDR2 YYEEEE. The CDR3 is 14 residues long. CDR3 sequence: CASSLEAAQETQYF. The DNA of the CDR3 is TGTGCCAGCAGCTTGGAGGCAGCCCAAGAGACCCAGTACTTC.

J is TRBJ2-1 and V is TRBV27; D not certain. CDR1 is MNHEY, CDR2 SMNVEV, per germline (reference sequence). Trimming pared 2 bases from V and 6 bases from J, leaving 8 bases between. The CDR3 covers 13 residues. For the CDR3, the DNA is TGTGCCAGCAGTTTAGGGTCTAGCAATGAGCAGTTCTTC. Protein product: CASSLGSSNEQFF.

There are a few counts of this clone. This sequence joins TRBV5-1 and TRBJ2-7; the match to TRBD1 covers 10 bases. Germline V gene sequence: CDR1 SGHRS, CDR2 YFSETQ. Germline trimming cut 4 bases from V and 2 bases from J; bases unmatched to any gene: 3. The CDR3 sequence is 14 residues long. CDR3 DNA sequence: TGCGCCAGCAGCCCCGGGACAGGGGCCTACGAGCAGTACTTC. Translated: CASSPGTGAYEQYF.

The V gene is TRBV11-3, the J gene TRBJ2-3; a weak D match, TRBD2 (5 bases). The germline V and J ends were trimmed by 5 bases and 1 base, with 10 bases remaining between them. The CDR3 loop spans 14 amino acids. Per the germline V gene, CDR1 is SGHNT and CDR2 is YENEEA. CDR3 protein: CASSLEGGTDTQYF. Written as DNA, the CDR3 is TGTGCCAGCAGCCTCGAGGGAGGCACAGATACGCAGTATTTT.

J is TRBJ1-2 and V is TRBV5-1; 9 bases map to TRBD1. CDR1 is SGHRS and CDR2 is YFSETQ in the germline V gene. The CDR3 has 21 amino acids. After removal of 0 bases from V and 2 bases from J, the junction contained 20 bases not matched to a gene. For the CDR3, the DNA is TGCGCCAGCAGCTTGGACAGGGGGCGGCCTCTAAGGGTACCTAGCAACTATGGCTACACCTTC. Translating gives CASSLDRGRPLRVPSNYGYTF.

The table lists this clone with a few counts. This chain links TRBV18 with TRBJ2-1; a possible D gene is TRBD2 (6 bases). With 3 bases removed from V and 15 bases from J, the gap between germline ends came to 21 bases. Germline-derived CDR1 and CDR2 are KGHSH and LQKENI. The CDR3 sequence is 14 residues long. In DNA form, the CDR3 reads TGTGCCAGCTCACCCCACTTAATGCGGGGTACGAGGTTCTTC. Its protein product is CASSPHLMRGTRFF.

This clone was detected a few times. J is TRBJ2-3 and V is TRBV4-1, with 7 nucleotides matching TRBD2. With V trimmed by 4 bases and J by 8 bases, 9 bases remained unmatched. CDR3 size: 14 residues. CDR1 and CDR2 (germline): MGHRA, YSYEKL. DNA for the CDR3: TGCGCCAGCAGCCGATATGAAGCGGGACGTACGCAGTATTTT. Its protein product is CASSRYEAGRTQYF.

The genes are TRBV5-1 and TRBJ2-7; D call uncertain. V was pared by 1 base and J by 2 bases, with 7 bases between. The CDR3 is 13 residues long. Looked up from germline, CDR1 is SGHRS and CDR2 is YFSETQ. Here the CDR3 reads CASSLLDAYEQYF. In DNA, the CDR3 is TGCGCCAGCAGCTTGCTTGACGCCTACGAGCAGTACTTC. Full variable domain (missing parts from reference TRBV5-1 and TRBJ2-7): KAGVTQTPRYLIKTRGQQVTLSCSPISGHRSVSWYQQTPGQGLQFLFEYFSETQRNKGNFPGRFSGRQFSNSRSEMNVSTLELGDSALYLCASSLLDAYEQYFGPGTRLTVT.

The V gene is TRBV9, the J gene TRBJ2-7; 7 bases line up with TRBD2. The germline V gene has CDR1 SGDLS and CDR2 YYNGEE. The CDR3 spans 17 residues. Trimming cost V 3 bases and J 6 bases; bases outside gene matches: 18. The CDR3 protein is CASSAAWGGGPSSEQYF. In nucleotides, the CDR3 is TGTGCCAGCAGCGCCGCGTGGGGGGGAGGGCCTTCCAGCGAGCAGTACTTC.

This sequence joins TRBV4-1 and TRBJ2-1; D is undetermined. The CDR3 runs 15 residues. Trimming took 0 bases from V and 9 from J, leaving 15 bases between them. The germline gives CDR1 MGHRA, CDR2 YSYEKL. Here the CDR3 reads CASSQDDAQDIEQFF. The CDR3 bases are TGCGCCAGCAGCCAAGATGATGCCCAAGACATTGAGCAGTTCTTC.

This clone was detected only a few times. The J gene is TRBJ1-6, the V gene TRBV27, with 11 nucleotides matching TRBD1. Germline CDR1 is MNHEY and CDR2 is SMNVEV (reference sequence). Losses at the gene ends were 0 bases for V and 10 bases for J; bases not matched to a gene: 2. This CDR3 is 15 amino acids long. CDR3 in DNA: TGTGCCAGCAGTTTATCCGGGACAGGGGGATCACCCCTCCACTTT. Translation gives CASSLSGTGGSPLHF.

The chain links TRBV4-1 to TRBJ2-7; D is undetermined. V lost 1 base, J lost 3 bases, and 10 bases lay in between. This CDR3 spans 14 amino acids. Germline V lookup: CDR1 MGHRA, CDR2 YSYEKL. CDR3 region: CASSQAPGFYEQYF. The CDR3 DNA is TGCGCCAGCAGCCAAGCCCCCGGGTTCTACGAGCAGTACTTC.

The rearrangement joins TRBV11-2 to TRBJ2-1; the match to TRBD2 covers 14 bases. Germline-derived CDR1 and CDR2 are SGHAT and FQNNGV. The CDR3 is 16 residues long. V lost 4 bases, J lost 6 bases, and 5 bases stayed unmatched. The CDR3 spells CASSSYGTSGSNEQFF. CDR3 nucleotides: TGTGCCAGCAGCTCCTACGGGACTAGCGGGAGCAATGAGCAGTTCTTC.

This clone was observed a few times. The chain employs TRBV6-5 and TRBJ2-3; D is undetermined. This CDR3 comprises 15 residues. V was shortened by 2 bases and J by 5 bases, with 14 bases between the two germline ends. Germline-derived CDR1 and CDR2 are MNHEY and SVGAGI. CDR3 bases: TGTGCCAGCAGTTACACCCGACAAATAGGAGATACGCAGTATTTT. This codes for CASSYTRQIGDTQYF.

In this sample, this clone turned up a few times. The V call is TRBV27, the J call TRBJ2-7, with D tentatively TRBD1 (6 bases). This CDR3 has 17 amino acids. Germline CDR1 is MNHEY and CDR2 is SMNVEV (reference sequence). V lost 0 bases, J lost 0 bases, and 15 bases lay in between. The CDR3 here is CASSLSQGQGFSYEQYF. The CDR3 bases are TGTGCCAGCAGTTTATCTCAGGGGCAGGGCTTCTCCTACGAGCAGTACTTC.